The 3 T cell receptor beta chains in this list originate from one sample, sequenced in a study of T cells and Merkel cell carcinoma outcomes. Generated by immunoSEQ multiplex PCR, the TCRdb table keeps only in-frame clones and is missing some. The sample yields about 9,200 clones, under 90% seen once. The sequencing input was tumor tissue from Merkel cell carcinoma. The source is a human donor with Merkel cell carcinoma.

The chain carries TRBV19 and TRBJ2-3; D is perhaps TRBD1 or TRBD2 (6 bases each). CDR1 and CDR2 (germline): LNHDA, SQIVND (reference sequence). The CDR3 loop spans 15 amino acids. Deletions cut 5 bases from V and 2 bases from J, with 14 bases between. CDR3 in DNA: TGTGCCAGTAGTTCTGGGGGGCAGTCCACAGATACGCAGTATTTT. This codes for CASSSGGQSTDTQYF. Based on the CDR3 plus reference TRBV19 and TRBJ2-3, the full variable domain is DGGITQSPKYLFRKEGQNVTLSCEQNLNHDAMYWYRQDPGQGLRLIYYSQIVNDFQKGDIAEGYSVSREKKESFPLTVTSAQKNPTAFYLCASSSGGQSTDTQYFGPGTRLTVL.

The chain employs TRBV18 and TRBJ1-2; D call uncertain. Trimming shortened V by 2 bases and J by 5 bases, and 15 bases separated the two germline ends. The CDR3 covers 15 residues. Per the germline V gene, CDR1 is KGHSH and CDR2 is LQKENI. For the CDR3, the DNA is TGTGCCAGCTCACCATCGCCGGACTACTCTTATGGCTACACCTTC. This codes for CASSPSPDYSYGYTF.

The J gene is TRBJ1-4, the V gene TRBV19; D is undetermined. Germline values: CDR1 LNHDA, CDR2 SQIVND (reference sequence). This CDR3 comprises 15 residues. V lost 3 bases to trimming and J lost 0 bases, with 8 bases between them. The CDR3 loop reads CASSMTGATNEKLFF. CDR3 DNA: TGTGCCAGTAGTATGACCGGAGCAACTAATGAAAAACTGTTTTTT.